This TCR beta chain was profiled in a study of blood T cell repertoires in COVID-19. As for the study in general: Material from acute and convalescent COVID-19 was sourced from the United States, Italy and Spain. PBMCs, B-cell-depleted T cells, or T cells were the source of the cDNA or gDNA that made up the material.

The CDR3 length is 13 residues. V lost 3 bases and J lost 7; bases outside the gene matches: 6. CDR1 is SGDLS, CDR2 YYNGEE, per germline. Original data processing: Quantification of nucleated cells was approximated via reference gene primer amplification. Libraries were prepared by immunoSEQ multiplex PCR; TCRdb keeps only in-frame clonotypes and omits some of them. V, J and clone size reflect that table, while D and trimming were determined from the DNA. The profile shows 200,000 to 300,000 clones, approximately 84% of them singletons. V and J are TRBV9 and TRBJ1-2; 7 bases map to TRBD1. The sequencing input was peripheral blood. The sequence derives from a woman aged 80 or older with acute or convalescent COVID-19. The CDR3 is CASSARTGLGYTF. CDR3 in DNA: TGTGCCAGCAGCGCCAGGACAGGTCTTGGCTACACCTTC.